Given below is one TCR beta chain in context. Its antigen is not yet known. No clone much larger than this one lies a single base away; base qualities are absent. The library was built by means of 5' RACE. The instrument was an Illumina HiSeq 2500. A second PCR of roughly 7 to 11 cycles was performed with a sample-barcoded 5' primer and a J-beta primer mix. Each TCR beta cDNA molecule received a unique molecular identifier from a template-switch 5' adaptor carrying 12 random nucleotides. At least 2.5 million CDR3-containing paired-end reads were obtained from each sample. The Mint cDNA synthesis kit, primed by a TRBC-specific oligonucleotide, was used to synthesize first-strand cDNA from all RNA. All cDNA was treated with uracil-DNA glycosylase and then went through a first 18-cycle PCR with the universal primers M1SS and BC2_uni_R. As for the authors' bioinformatics: For normalization, 1 million high-quality reads, each with a distinct molecular identifier, were randomly selected from each sample. Reads sharing molecular identifiers were discarded rather than binned into consensus sequences. MiTCR, set to a Q25 quality threshold and the strictest error-elimination algorithm, was used for CDR3 identification, clonotype clustering and error correction. Lower-bound total TCR beta diversity was estimated with a nonparametric unseen species model using Euler transformation. TCRdb trimmed public reads at Q25 via fastp, called clones via MiXCR and kept in-frame beta chains. One record per CDR3 amino acid sequence lists the most common genes and DNA. The V and J calls were not made by the authors but by TCRdb's processing. A total of 730,000 or so distinct CDR3 sequences appear in this sample, 43% of them only once. The ten largest clones add up to under 25% of the sample.

This entry belongs to a study of blood T cells in healthy people across ages (dated by TCRdb to about 2015). Notes on the research overall: In model experiments, template switching captured about one uniquely barcoded TCR beta cDNA molecule for every two T cells. The study analyzed two additional independent replicas of 1 million unique cDNA reads from the same blood draw for two donors, one aged 18 to 29 and one aged 80 or older. To avoid experimental bias, donors of different ages were randomly spread across the sequencing lanes. To track age-related changes in TCR beta repertoire diversity, the study relied on deep sequencing normalized with unique cDNA molecular identifiers. Donors were grouped into four age groups: young (average 16 years), middle-aged (39), aged (62) and long-lived (roughly 80). The full study reports these points: Because profiling used bulk unsorted PBMCs, naive and antigen-experienced compartments could not be compared conclusively. Estimates of total diversity based on one million sequenced T cells were regarded as lower bounds and as underestimates. As age increased, observed TCR beta diversity per million T cells dropped in a roughly linear way, and a significant reduction was already evident by age roughly 40. Because the CMV infection status of the donors was unknown, age-related changes in expanded clonotypes may potentially have been confounded. Compared with the aged group, the long-lived group had more naive CD4+ T cells, fewer expanded clones and increased TCR diversity, suggesting age selection. Observed TCR beta diversity correlated strongly with the percentage of naive T cells measured by flow cytometry.

V drops 8 bases and J drops 5 bases, leaving 15 bases in between. Inclusive of the bounding cysteine and phenylalanine, the CDR3 is 13 residues long. The entry retains the CDR3 DNA only, 39 bases that are in frame from base 1. The donors were under 40 Caucasian individuals from Russia, aged 6 to 90 years, who were systemically healthy. Roughly 10 milliliters of peripheral blood were drawn from each donor into EDTA-treated Vacutainer tubes. Ficoll-Paque density-gradient centrifugation was used to isolate PBMCs, with at least 6 million per sample. Trizol reagent was used to extract total RNA from PBMCs, with at least 5 micrograms per sample. Naive CD45RAhigh/CD27high T cell percentages were measured by flow cytometry on a PBMC aliquot from every donor.

The specimen sequenced was blood. The V and J genes are TRBV12-3 or TRBV12-4 and TRBJ1-1; the D gene identity is not certain. The source is a woman aged 55-69 years in good health. DNA sequence: TGTGCCAGCCAAATTTACCAAACGACTGAAGCTTTCTTT. This codes for CASQIYQTTEAFF.